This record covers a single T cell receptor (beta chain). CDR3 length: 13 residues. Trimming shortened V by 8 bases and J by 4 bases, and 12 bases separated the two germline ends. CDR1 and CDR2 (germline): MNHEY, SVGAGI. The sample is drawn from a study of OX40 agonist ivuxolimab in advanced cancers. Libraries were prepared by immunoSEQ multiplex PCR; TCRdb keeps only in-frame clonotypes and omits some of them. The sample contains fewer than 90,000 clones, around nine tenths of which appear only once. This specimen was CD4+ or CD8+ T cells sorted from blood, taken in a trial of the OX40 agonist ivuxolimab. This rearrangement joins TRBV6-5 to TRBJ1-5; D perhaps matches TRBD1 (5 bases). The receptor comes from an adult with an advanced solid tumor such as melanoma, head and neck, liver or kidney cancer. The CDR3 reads CASATRENQPQHF. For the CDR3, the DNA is TGTGCCAGCGCCACCAGGGAAAATCAGCCCCAGCATTTT.